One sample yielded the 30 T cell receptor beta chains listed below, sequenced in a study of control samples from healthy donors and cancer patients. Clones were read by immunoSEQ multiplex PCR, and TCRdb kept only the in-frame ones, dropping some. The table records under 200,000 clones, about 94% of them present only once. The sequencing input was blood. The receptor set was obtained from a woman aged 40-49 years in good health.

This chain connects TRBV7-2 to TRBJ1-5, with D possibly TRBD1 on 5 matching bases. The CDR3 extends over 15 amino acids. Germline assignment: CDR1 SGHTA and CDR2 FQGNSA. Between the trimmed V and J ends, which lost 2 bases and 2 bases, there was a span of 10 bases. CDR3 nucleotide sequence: TGTGCCAGCAGCTTACAGGGTAGGGGCAATCAGCCCCAGCATTTT. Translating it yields CASSLQGRGNQPQHF.

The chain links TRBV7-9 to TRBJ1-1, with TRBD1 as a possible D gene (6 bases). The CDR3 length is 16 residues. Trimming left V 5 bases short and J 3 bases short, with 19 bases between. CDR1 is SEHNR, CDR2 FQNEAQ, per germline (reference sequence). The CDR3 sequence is CASSPRRGPGDTEAFF. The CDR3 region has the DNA TGTGCCAGCAGCCCACGCAGGGGACCGGGGGACACTGAAGCTTTCTTT.

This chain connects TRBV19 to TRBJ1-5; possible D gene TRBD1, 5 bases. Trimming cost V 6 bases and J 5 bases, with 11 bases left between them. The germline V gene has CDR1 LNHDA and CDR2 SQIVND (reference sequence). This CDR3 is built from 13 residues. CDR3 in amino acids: CASRKGRDQPQHF. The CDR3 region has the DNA TGTGCCAGTAGGAAGGGGCGGGATCAGCCCCAGCATTTT.

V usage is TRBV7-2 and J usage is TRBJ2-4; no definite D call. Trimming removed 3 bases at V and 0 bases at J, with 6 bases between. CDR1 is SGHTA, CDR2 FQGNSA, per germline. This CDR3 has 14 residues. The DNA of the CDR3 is TGTGCCAGCAGCTTCCAGTTAGCCAAAAACATTCAGTACTTC. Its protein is CASSFQLAKNIQYF. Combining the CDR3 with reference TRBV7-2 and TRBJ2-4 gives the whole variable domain GAGVSQSPSNKVTEKGKDVELRCDPISGHTALYWYRQSLGQGLEFLIYFQGNSAPDKSGLPSDRFSAERTGGSVSTLTIQRTQQEDSAVYLCASSFQLAKNIQYFGAGTRLSVL.

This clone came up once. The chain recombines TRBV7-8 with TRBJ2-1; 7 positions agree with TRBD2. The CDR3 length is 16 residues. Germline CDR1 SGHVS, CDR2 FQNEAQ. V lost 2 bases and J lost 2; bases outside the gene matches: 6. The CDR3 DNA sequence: TGTGCCAGCAGCTTATTGGGCGGGAGCCCCTACAATGAGCAGTTCTTC. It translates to CASSLLGGSPYNEQFF.

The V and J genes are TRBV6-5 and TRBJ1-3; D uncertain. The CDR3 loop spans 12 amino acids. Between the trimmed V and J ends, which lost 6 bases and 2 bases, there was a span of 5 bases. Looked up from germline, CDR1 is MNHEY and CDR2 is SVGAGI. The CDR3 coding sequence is TGTGCCAGCAGCGCGACTGGAAACACCATATATTTT. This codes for CASSATGNTIYF.

In nucleotides, the CDR3 is TGTGCCAGTAGTATAATTCTAAGGGGCTTCCGAAGCGGATACCAAGAGACCCAGTACTTC. Its protein product is CASSIILRGFRSGYQETQYF. The rearrangement links TRBV19 to TRBJ2-5; either TRBD1 or TRBD2 may fit D (5 bases each). The germline V gene has CDR1 LNHDA and CDR2 SQIVND (reference sequence). The CDR3 runs 20 residues. Trimming pared 2 bases from V and 0 bases from J, leaving 25 bases between.

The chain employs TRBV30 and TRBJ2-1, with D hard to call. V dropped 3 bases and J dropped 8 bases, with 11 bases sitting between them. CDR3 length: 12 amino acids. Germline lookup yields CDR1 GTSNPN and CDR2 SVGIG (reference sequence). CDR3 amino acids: CAWSRVGYEQFF. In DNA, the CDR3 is TGTGCCTGGAGCCGGGTGGGGTATGAGCAGTTCTTC.

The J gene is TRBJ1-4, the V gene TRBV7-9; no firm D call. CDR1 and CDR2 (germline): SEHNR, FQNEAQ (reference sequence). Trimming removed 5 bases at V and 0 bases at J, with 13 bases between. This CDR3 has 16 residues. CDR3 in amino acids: CASSRRRGATNEKLFF. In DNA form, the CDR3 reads TGTGCCAGCAGCCGGCGAAGAGGAGCAACTAATGAAAAACTGTTTTTT.

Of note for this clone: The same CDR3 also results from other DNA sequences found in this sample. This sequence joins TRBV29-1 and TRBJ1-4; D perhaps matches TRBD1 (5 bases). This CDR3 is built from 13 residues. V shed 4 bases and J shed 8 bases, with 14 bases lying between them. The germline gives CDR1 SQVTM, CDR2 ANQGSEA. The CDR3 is CSVGRGRGEKLFF. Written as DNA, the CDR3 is TGCAGCGTTGGTAGGGGCCGGGGGGAAAAACTGTTTTTT. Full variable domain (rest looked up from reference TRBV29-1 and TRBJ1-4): SAVISQKPSRDICQRGTSLTIQCQVDSQVTMMFWYRQQPGQSLTLIATANQGSEATYESGFVIDKFPISRPNLTFSTLTVSNMSPEDSSIYLCSVGRGRGEKLFFGSGTQLSVL.

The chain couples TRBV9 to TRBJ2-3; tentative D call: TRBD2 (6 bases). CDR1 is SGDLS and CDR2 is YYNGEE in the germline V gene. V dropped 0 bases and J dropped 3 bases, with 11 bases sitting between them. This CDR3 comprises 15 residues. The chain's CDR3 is CASSVALGRTDTQYF. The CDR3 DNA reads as TGTGCCAGCAGCGTAGCCCTTGGGAGGACAGATACGCAGTATTTT.

The CDR3: CASSFGQANYGYTF. CDR3 in DNA: TGTGCCAGCAGCTTCGGACAGGCGAACTATGGCTACACCTTC. The rearrangement joins TRBV5-6 to TRBJ1-2; TRBD1 matches 7 bases. The CDR3 has 14 amino acids. Germline V gives CDR1 SGHDT, CDR2 YYEEEE. The V and J ends lost 2 bases and 2 bases, in that order; junction bases with no gene match: 3.

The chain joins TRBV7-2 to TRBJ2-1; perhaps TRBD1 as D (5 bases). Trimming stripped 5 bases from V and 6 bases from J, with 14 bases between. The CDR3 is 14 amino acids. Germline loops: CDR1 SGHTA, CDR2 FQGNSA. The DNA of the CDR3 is TGTGCCAGCAGCCACAGGTACAGGATCAATGAGCAGTTCTTC. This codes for CASSHRYRINEQFF.

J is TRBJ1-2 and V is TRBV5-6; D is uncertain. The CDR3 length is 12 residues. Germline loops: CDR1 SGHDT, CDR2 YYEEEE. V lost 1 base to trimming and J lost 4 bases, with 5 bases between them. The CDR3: CASSLSTYGYTF. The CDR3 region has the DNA TGTGCCAGCAGCTTGAGTACCTATGGCTACACCTTC.

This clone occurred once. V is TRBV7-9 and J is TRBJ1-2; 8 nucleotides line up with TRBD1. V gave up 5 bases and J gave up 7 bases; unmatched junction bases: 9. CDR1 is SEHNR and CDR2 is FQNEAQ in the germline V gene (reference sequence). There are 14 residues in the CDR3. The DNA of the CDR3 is TGTGCCAGCAGCGCGACAGGGGTTAGTGGTGGCTACACCTTC. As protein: CASSATGVSGGYTF.

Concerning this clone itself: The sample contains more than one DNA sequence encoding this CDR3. CDR3 DNA: TGCAGCGTTGCAGTGAACACTGAAGCTTTCTTT. This encodes CSVAVNTEAFF. This chain connects TRBV29-1 to TRBJ1-1; D is undetermined. Trimming stripped 4 bases from V and 0 bases from J, with 3 bases between. The CDR3 length is 11 residues. CDR1 and CDR2 from the germline V gene are SQVTM and ANQGSEA. Drawing the rest from reference TRBV29-1 and TRBJ1-1, the complete variable domain is SAVISQKPSRDICQRGTSLTIQCQVDSQVTMMFWYRQQPGQSLTLIATANQGSEATYESGFVIDKFPISRPNLTFSTLTVSNMSPEDSSIYLCSVAVNTEAFFGQGTRLTVV.

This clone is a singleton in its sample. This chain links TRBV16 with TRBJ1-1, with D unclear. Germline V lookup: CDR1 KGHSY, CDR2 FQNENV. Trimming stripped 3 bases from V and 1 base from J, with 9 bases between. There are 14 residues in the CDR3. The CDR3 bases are TGTGCCAGCAGCCACTCGGGAGGGAACACTGAAGCTTTCTTT. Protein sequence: CASSHSGGNTEAFF.

The CDR3 sequence: CASSQRVPGRYGYTF. The CDR3, as DNA: TGTGCCAGCAGCCAGAGGGTCCCAGGCAGGTATGGCTACACCTTC. The chain has TRBV4-2 and TRBJ1-2; D unresolved. The CDR3 is 15 residues long. Germline V gene data show CDR1 as LGHNA and CDR2 as YNFKEQ. V dropped 3 bases and J dropped 5 bases, with 16 bases sitting between them.

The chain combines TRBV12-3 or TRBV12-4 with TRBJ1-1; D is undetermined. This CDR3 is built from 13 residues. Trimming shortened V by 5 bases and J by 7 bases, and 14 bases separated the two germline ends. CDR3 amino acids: CASSLWPGGEAFF. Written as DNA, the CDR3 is TGTGCCAGCAGTCTTTGGCCCGGAGGTGAAGCTTTCTTT.

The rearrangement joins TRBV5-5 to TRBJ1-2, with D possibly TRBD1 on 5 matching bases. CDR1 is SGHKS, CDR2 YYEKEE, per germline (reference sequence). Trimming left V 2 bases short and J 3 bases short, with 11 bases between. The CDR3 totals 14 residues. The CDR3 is CASSLDGRDYGYTF. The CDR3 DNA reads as TGTGCCAGCAGCTTAGATGGCAGGGACTATGGCTACACCTTC.

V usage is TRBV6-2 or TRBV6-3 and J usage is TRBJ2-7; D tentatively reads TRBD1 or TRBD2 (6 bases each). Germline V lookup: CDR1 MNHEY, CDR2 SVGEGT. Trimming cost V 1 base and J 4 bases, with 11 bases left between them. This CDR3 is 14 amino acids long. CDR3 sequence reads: CASSYLRGEYEQYF. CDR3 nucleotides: TGTGCCAGCAGTTACTTAAGGGGGGAGTACGAGCAGTACTTC.

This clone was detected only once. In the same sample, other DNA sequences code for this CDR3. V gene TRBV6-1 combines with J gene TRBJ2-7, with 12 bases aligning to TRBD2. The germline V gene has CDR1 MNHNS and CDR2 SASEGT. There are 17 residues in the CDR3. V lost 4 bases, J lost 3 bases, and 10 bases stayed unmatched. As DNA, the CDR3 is TGTGCCAGCAGTGCCCCTAGGGGGACTAGCGGGCTCTACGAGCAGTACTTC. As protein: CASSAPRGTSGLYEQYF.

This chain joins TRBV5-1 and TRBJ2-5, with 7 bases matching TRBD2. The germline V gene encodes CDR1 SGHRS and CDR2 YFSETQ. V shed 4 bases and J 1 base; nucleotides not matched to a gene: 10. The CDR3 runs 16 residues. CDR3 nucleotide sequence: TGCGCCAGCAGCCCGTCTGGGGGGGGTGCCCAAGAGACCCAGTACTTC. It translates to CASSPSGGGAQETQYF. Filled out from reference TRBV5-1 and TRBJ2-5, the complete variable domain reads KAGVTQTPRYLIKTRGQQVTLSCSPISGHRSVSWYQQTPGQGLQFLFEYFSETQRNKGNFPGRFSGRQFSNSRSEMNVSTLELGDSALYLCASSPSGGGAQETQYFGPGTRLLVL.

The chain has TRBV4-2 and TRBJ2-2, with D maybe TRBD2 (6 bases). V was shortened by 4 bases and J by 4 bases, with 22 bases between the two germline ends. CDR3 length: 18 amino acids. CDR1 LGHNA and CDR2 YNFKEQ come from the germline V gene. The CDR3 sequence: CASSPEMGFMGLTGELFF. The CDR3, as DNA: TGTGCCAGCAGCCCCGAGATGGGTTTCATGGGACTCACCGGGGAGCTGTTTTTT.

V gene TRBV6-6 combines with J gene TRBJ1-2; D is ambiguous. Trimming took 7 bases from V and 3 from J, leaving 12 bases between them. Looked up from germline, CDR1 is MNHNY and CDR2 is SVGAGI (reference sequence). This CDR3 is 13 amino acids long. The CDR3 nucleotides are TGTGCCAGCATGGAGAATTTGGACTATGGCTACACCTTC. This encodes CASMENLDYGYTF.

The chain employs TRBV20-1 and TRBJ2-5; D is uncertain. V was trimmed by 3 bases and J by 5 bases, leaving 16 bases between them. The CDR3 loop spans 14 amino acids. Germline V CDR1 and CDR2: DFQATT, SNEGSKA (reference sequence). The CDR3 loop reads CSASWATSPETQYF. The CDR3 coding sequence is TGCAGTGCTAGTTGGGCGACTTCCCCGGAGACCCAGTACTTC.

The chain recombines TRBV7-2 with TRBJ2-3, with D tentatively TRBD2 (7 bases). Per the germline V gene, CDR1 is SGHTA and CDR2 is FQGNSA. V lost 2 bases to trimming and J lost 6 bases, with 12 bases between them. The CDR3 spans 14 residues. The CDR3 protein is CASSLSGGQDTQYF. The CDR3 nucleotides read TGTGCCAGCAGCTTATCCGGGGGGCAGGATACGCAGTATTTT.

CDR3 residues: CAWRTGRLGEAFF. As DNA, the CDR3 is TGTGCCTGGAGGACAGGCCGCCTAGGTGAAGCTTTCTTT. The chain couples TRBV30 to TRBJ1-1, with D possibly being TRBD1 (6 bases). The ends were cut back, 3 bases at V and 7 bases at J, with 15 bases in the middle. The V gene's germline CDR1 is GTSNPN and CDR2 SVGIG (reference sequence). This CDR3 is 13 amino acids long.

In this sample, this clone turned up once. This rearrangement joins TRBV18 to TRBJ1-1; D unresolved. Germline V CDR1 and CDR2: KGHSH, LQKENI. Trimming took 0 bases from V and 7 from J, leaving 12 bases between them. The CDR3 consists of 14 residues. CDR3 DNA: TGTGCCAGCTCACCACCTCCGGGTCGAAGTGAAGCTTTCTTT. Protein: CASSPPPGRSEAFF.

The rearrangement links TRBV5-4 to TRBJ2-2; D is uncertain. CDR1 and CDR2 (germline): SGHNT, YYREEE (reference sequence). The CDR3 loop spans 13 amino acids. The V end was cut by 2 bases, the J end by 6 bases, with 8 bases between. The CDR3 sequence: CASSFTVPGELFF. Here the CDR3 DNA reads TGTGCCAGCAGCTTTACAGTTCCCGGGGAGCTGTTTTTT.